Following are 19 T cell receptor beta chains from one sample sequenced in a study of control samples from healthy donors and cancer patients (dated by TCRdb to between 2020 and 2021). The library was produced with the immunoSEQ multiplex PCR assay. In its TCRdb copy, this immuneACCESS table keeps in-frame sequences only and misses some clones. Where compared with another copy, unresolved V genes explain less than half of these, and the others have no known cause. The sample contains 130,000 or so clones, around nine tenths of them found a single time. The top ten constitute around 6% of the sample. Input material: blood. The receptors stem from a man aged 18 to 29 in good health.

The genes are TRBV11-2 and TRBJ1-3, with 7 bases identical to TRBD1. The CDR3 contains 15 residues. V lost 5 bases and J lost 4; bases outside the gene matches: 8. Looked up from germline, CDR1 is SGHAT and CDR2 is FQNNGV. The DNA for the CDR3 is TGTGCCAGCAGCATCGACAGGGTGAGGGGAAACACCATATATTTT. Protein product: CASSIDRVRGNTIYF.

V is TRBV7-6 and J is TRBJ2-3, with D unresolved. Looked up from germline, CDR1 is SGHVS and CDR2 is FNYEAQ. This CDR3 contains 13 residues. The V gene lost 5 bases and the J gene lost 1 base, with 7 bases spanning the gap. CDR3 sequence (DNA): TGTGCCAGCAGCCCCGGCGGCACAGATACGCAGTATTTT. Protein sequence: CASSPGGTDTQYF.

This chain uses TRBV4-2 with TRBJ2-7; D possibly corresponds to TRBD1 (6 bases). Trimming took off 1 base at V and 5 bases at J, with 18 bases between the two ends. The germline gives CDR1 LGHNA, CDR2 YNFKEQ. The CDR3 has 16 amino acids. The chain's CDR3 is CASSQVGAGATNEQYF. CDR3 bases: TGTGCCAGCAGCCAAGTAGGGGCAGGGGCGACGAACGAGCAGTACTTC.

The gene calls are TRBV27 and TRBJ1-3; perhaps TRBD1 as D (6 bases). V gave up 7 bases and J gave up 4 bases, with 17 bases separating them. CDR1 and CDR2 from the germline V gene are MNHEY and SMNVEV (reference sequence). The CDR3 totals 15 residues. CDR3 in amino acids: CASTSTGGVGNTIYF. Here the CDR3 DNA reads TGTGCCAGCACCAGTACGGGGGGCGTCGGAAACACCATATATTTT.

The CDR3, as DNA: TGTGCCAGCAGGACAGGGGGGCAGCCCCAGCATTTT. Residues: CASRTGGQPQHF. The chain links TRBV6-5 to TRBJ1-5; 9 bases are a match to TRBD1. Germline loops: CDR1 MNHEY, CDR2 SVGAGI. With V trimmed by 6 bases and J by 7 bases, 1 base remained unmatched. This CDR3 comprises 12 residues.

The chain couples TRBV6-5 to TRBJ2-7; tentatively, D is TRBD1 (6 bases). The germline gives CDR1 MNHEY, CDR2 SVGAGI. The CDR3 consists of 12 residues. The V end was cut by 6 bases, the J end by 5 bases, with 11 bases between. The CDR3 region has the DNA TGTGCCAGCAGAACAGGGCGCGACGAGCAGTACTTC. Amino acids: CASRTGRDEQYF.

This chain uses TRBV2 with TRBJ2-3, with TRBD2 identical over 7 bases. CDR1 is SNHLY, CDR2 FYNNEI, per germline. V lost 8 bases, J lost 0 bases, and 11 bases stayed unmatched. There are 16 residues in the CDR3. The CDR3 DNA reads as TGTGCCAGCCGACTGAGGAGCGGGGTTAGCACAGATACGCAGTATTTT. It is translated as CASRLRSGVSTDTQYF.

The rearrangement joins TRBV9 to TRBJ1-3; D not resolved. The V and J ends lost 4 bases and 0 bases respectively, with 17 bases between them. Looked up from germline, CDR1 is SGDLS and CDR2 is YYNGEE. The CDR3 contains 17 residues. The CDR3 here is CASSPETRPRSGNTIYF. Here the CDR3 DNA reads TGTGCCAGCAGCCCAGAAACAAGACCTCGCTCTGGAAACACCATATATTTT.

The rearrangement joins TRBV11-2 to TRBJ2-2, with D possibly matching TRBD1 (6 bases). Looked up from germline, CDR1 is SGHAT and CDR2 is FQNNGV. The V end was cut by 1 base, the J end by 2 bases, with 11 bases between. The CDR3 is made up of 16 amino acids. CDR3 nucleotides: TGTGCCAGCAGCTTAGGCTGGGGGCCTAACACCGGGGAGCTGTTTTTT. It codes for CASSLGWGPNTGELFF.

The gene calls are TRBV7-9 and TRBJ2-1, with D unresolved. The CDR3 is 15 amino acids. Per germline, CDR1 SEHNR and CDR2 FQNEAQ (reference sequence). V was shortened by 4 bases and J by 9 bases, with 19 bases between the two germline ends. The CDR3 sequence: CASSWHYSFKSEQFF. The CDR3 DNA is TGTGCCAGCAGCTGGCACTACTCGTTCAAATCTGAGCAGTTCTTC. Drawing the rest from reference TRBV7-9 and TRBJ2-1, the complete variable domain is DTGVSQNPRHKITKRGQNVTFRCDPISEHNRLYWYRQTLGQGPEFLTYFQNEAQLEKSRLLSDRFSAERPKGSFSTLEIQRTEQGDSAMYLCASSWHYSFKSEQFFGPGTRLTVL.

The genes are TRBV4-1 and TRBJ1-1; 10 bases are a match to TRBD1. CDR1 is MGHRA, CDR2 YSYEKL, per germline. This CDR3 has 16 amino acids. V was clipped by 0 bases and J by 10 bases; unmatched bases: 11. CDR3 protein: CASSQDPDRGLIGAFF. The CDR3 bases are TGCGCCAGCAGCCAAGATCCCGACAGGGGGCTAATAGGAGCTTTCTTT.

V is TRBV6-6 and J is TRBJ2-2; TRBD1 agrees at 8 bases. Trimming took 7 bases from V and 7 from J; bases not matched to a gene: 5. Germline lookup yields CDR1 MNHNY and CDR2 SVGAGI (reference sequence). The CDR3 spans 13 residues. Here the CDR3 reads CASTLTGDGELFF. Here the CDR3 DNA reads TGTGCCAGCACCCTGACAGGGGACGGGGAGCTGTTTTTT.

DNA for the CDR3: TGTGCCACCAGTGGCCCGGTAGCGGTCCGGGGTGCCTACGAGCAGTACTTC. It specifies CATSGPVAVRGAYEQYF. V gene TRBV24-1 combines with J gene TRBJ2-7; D possibly corresponds to TRBD2 (6 bases). The CDR3 sequence is 17 residues long. From germline, CDR1 is KGHDR and CDR2 SFDVKD. V shed 5 bases and J shed 2 bases, with 21 bases lying between them.

The chain couples TRBV21-1 to TRBJ2-3; the table's D call, TRBD1, was not checked against the DNA. TRBV21-1 is assigned pseudogene status. The CDR3 loop spans 16 amino acids. The CDR3 is CASSKDRNPSTDTQYF. The DNA of the CDR3 is TGTGCCAGCAGCAAAGACAGGAACCCTAGCACAGATACGCAGTATTTT.

V gene TRBV7-2 combines with J gene TRBJ2-3; a possible D gene is TRBD2 (6 bases). Deletions cut 4 bases from V and 8 bases from J, with 10 bases between. The germline gives CDR1 SGHTA, CDR2 FQGNSA. The CDR3 is 12 residues long. CDR3 protein: CASSSWGGTQYF. The CDR3 nucleotides read TGTGCCAGCAGCTCCTGGGGAGGTACGCAGTATTTT.

This sequence joins TRBV7-9 and TRBJ1-1; weak D call: TRBD1 (6 bases). Trimming left V 6 bases short and J 3 bases short, with 17 bases between. CDR3 size: 15 residues. Germline-derived CDR1 and CDR2 are SEHNR and FQNEAQ (reference sequence). The CDR3 loop is CASRSGTSLDTEAFF. CDR3 DNA: TGTGCCAGCAGATCCGGGACATCTTTAGACACTGAAGCTTTCTTT.

This chain joins TRBV18 and TRBJ1-1; D perhaps matches TRBD1 (5 bases). CDR3 length: 11 residues. CDR1 KGHSH and CDR2 LQKENI come from the germline V gene. The V end lost 5 bases, the J end lost 4 bases, and 5 bases lay between the germline ends. The CDR3 DNA is TGTGCCAGCTCAGGGGCCACTGAAGCTTTCTTT. Residues: CASSGATEAFF.

The chain couples TRBV20-1 to TRBJ1-2; unclear D gene. The length of the CDR3 is 12 residues. Germline assignment: CDR1 DFQATT and CDR2 SNEGSKA (reference sequence). Trimming removed 3 bases from V and 4 bases from J, with 9 bases in between. The CDR3 nucleotides are TGCAGTGCTAGTGCGTACCTCTATGGCTACACCTTC. Translating it yields CSASAYLYGYTF.

This chain uses TRBV10-2 with TRBJ2-4, with 11 nucleotides matching TRBD1. Per germline, CDR1 WSHSY and CDR2 SAAADI. Trimming removed 6 bases from V and 2 bases from J; junction bases left unmatched: 6. CDR3 length equals 16 residues. CDR3 DNA: TGCGCCAGCAGCGGACAGGGGGCATGGACCAAAAACATTCAGTACTTC. Residues: CASSGQGAWTKNIQYF.